This T cell receptor (beta chain) came from a study of T cell responses to AZD1222 COVID-19 vaccine. Across the study: Recipients boosted at about 4 weeks or about 12 weeks are pooled.

General study points: Donors were chiefly white British, with a greater number of females, and clonal diversity was perhaps underestimated. CD4 TCRs linked to vaccination spanned spike, dominating at 160-218 and 743-854. Increased Spike-specific TCR breadth and depth were observed after two AZD1222 doses.

For this clone: The antigen remains undetermined.

Repertoires were generated with immunoSEQ multiplex PCR, while TCRdb's copy carries only in-frame clones and drops some. The sample carries about 100,000 clones, 88% recorded once. CDR3 length: 13 amino acids. The V end lost 6 bases, the J end lost 7 bases, and 16 bases lay between the germline ends. Sequenced material: peripheral blood, taken on day 0 of AZD1222 vaccination. The sequence derives from an adult in good health. The gene calls are TRBV12-3 or TRBV12-4 and TRBJ2-7; D remains ambiguous. The CDR3 DNA follows: TGTGCCAGCAGCTCCGTAGAGGCCAGGGAGCAGTACTTC. Residues: CASSSVEAREQYF.